This TCR beta chain originates from a study of cytomegalovirus exposure and HLA in healthy donors. The study, taken as a whole, reports: A likely sequencing artifact accounted for one observed cluster of highly shared sequence variants. Several of the most significant clusters appeared linked to common viral pathogens, based on a later analysis.

Looked up from germline, CDR1 is SGHAT and CDR2 is FQNNGV. This CDR3 has 13 residues. Trimming at V came to 5 bases and at J to 4 bases, leaving 3 bases not matched to a gene. Worth noting for this clone: As yet, its antigen is unknown.

Vbeta (60) and Jbeta (13) primers were used in the PCR. Data came from immunoSEQ multiplex PCR; TCRdb stores just in-frame clones and leaves some out. The data hold about 100,000 clones, with roughly 75% observed a single time. Material for sequencing was PBMCs. This TCR derives from a male donor in good health and CMV-seropositive. The chain carries TRBV11-2 and TRBJ1-1; 8 positions match TRBD1. For the CDR3, the DNA is TGTGCCAGCAGCGACAGGGGTATCACTGAAGCTTTCTTT. It yields the protein CASSDRGITEAFF.